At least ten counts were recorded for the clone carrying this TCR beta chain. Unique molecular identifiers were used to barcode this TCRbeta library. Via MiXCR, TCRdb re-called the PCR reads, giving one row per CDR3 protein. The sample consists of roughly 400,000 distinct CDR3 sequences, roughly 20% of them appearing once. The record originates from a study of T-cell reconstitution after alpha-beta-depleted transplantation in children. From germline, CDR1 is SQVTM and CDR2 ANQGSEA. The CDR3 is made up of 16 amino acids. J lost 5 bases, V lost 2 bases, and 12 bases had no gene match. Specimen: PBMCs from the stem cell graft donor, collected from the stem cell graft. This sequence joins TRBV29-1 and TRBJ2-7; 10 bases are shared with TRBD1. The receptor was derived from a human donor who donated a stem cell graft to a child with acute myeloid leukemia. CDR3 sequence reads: CSVETPRQGAVDEQYF. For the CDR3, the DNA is TGCAGCGTTGAAACCCCTCGACAGGGGGCTGTCGACGAGCAGTACTTC.